This entry lists 26 T cell receptor beta chains sequenced from one sample in a study of blood T cell repertoires in COVID-19. Only in-frame clones appear in the TCRdb table, and some are missing; sequencing was by immunoSEQ multiplex PCR. Among 350,000 or so clones listed, over 75% were seen once. The specimen was peripheral blood. All receptors derive from a woman in her twenties or thirties with COVID-19, enrolled during active disease.

This rearrangement joins TRBV6-2 or TRBV6-3 to TRBJ2-7, with 10 bases aligning to TRBD2. This CDR3 has 16 residues. The ends lost 3 bases at V and 2 bases at J; junction bases unmatched: 7. CDR1 MNHEY and CDR2 SVGEGT come from the germline V gene. CDR3 residues: CASSYPKAGGTYEQYF. Here the CDR3 DNA reads TGTGCCAGCAGTTATCCCAAAGCGGGAGGGACCTACGAGCAGTACTTC.

The chain joins TRBV10-3 to TRBJ2-1; D might be TRBD2 (5 bases). The ends were cut back, 6 bases at V and 3 bases at J, with 6 bases in the middle. There are 12 residues in the CDR3. The V gene's germline CDR1 is ENHRY and CDR2 SYGVKD. The CDR3: CAISRGYNEQFF. The CDR3 nucleotides read TGTGCCATCAGCCGGGGCTACAATGAGCAGTTCTTC.

The rearrangement links TRBV9 to TRBJ2-1; TRBD2 is a possible D gene (6 bases). Trimming stripped 0 bases from V and 5 bases from J, with 9 bases between. This CDR3 contains 14 residues. Germline CDR1 and CDR2: SGDLS and YYNGEE. The CDR3, as DNA: TGTGCCAGCAGCGTAGGCGGACTAAACAATGAGCAGTTCTTC. Its translation: CASSVGGLNNEQFF.

The chain has TRBV9 and TRBJ2-5, with TRBD2 matching 10 bases. Trimming cost V 0 bases and J 4 bases; bases outside gene matches: 3. Germline values: CDR1 SGDLS, CDR2 YYNGEE. This CDR3 has 15 amino acids. CDR3 bases: TGTGCCAGCAGCGTAGAAATAGCGGGAGGAGAGACCCAGTACTTC. It yields the protein CASSVEIAGGETQYF. The full variable domain, in which reference TRBV9 and TRBJ2-5 provide the parts outside the CDR3, is DSGVTQTPKHLITATGQRVTLRCSPRSGDLSVYWYQQSLDQGLQFLIQYYNGEERAKGNILERFSAQQFPDLHSELNLSSLELGDSALYFCASSVEIAGGETQYFGPGTRLLVL.

The chain employs TRBV7-9 and TRBJ1-5, with D unclear. CDR1 and CDR2 from the germline V gene are SEHNR and FQNEAQ (reference sequence). The CDR3 sequence is 15 residues long. V was cut by 5 bases and J by 4 bases, with 15 bases left in between. CDR3 sequence reads: CASSLGDTSNQPQHF. CDR3 DNA: TGTGCCAGCAGCCTCGGCGACACCTCGAATCAGCCCCAGCATTTT.

The gene calls are TRBV11-2 and TRBJ2-7; 8 bases align to TRBD1. Per the germline V gene, CDR1 is SGHAT and CDR2 is FQNNGV. V lost 2 bases, J lost 3 bases, and 9 bases stayed unmatched. The CDR3 consists of 16 residues. The CDR3 DNA reads as TGTGCCAGCAGCTTAATCTCGGGGACAGGATACTACGAGCAGTACTTC. It yields the protein CASSLISGTGYYEQYF.

This chain connects TRBV2 to TRBJ2-5; TRBD2 agrees at 11 bases. J lost 4 bases, V lost 4 bases, and 5 bases had no gene match. CDR1 and CDR2 from the germline V gene are SNHLY and FYNNEI. This CDR3 is built from 15 residues. CDR3 in amino acids: CASSAGLAGGETQYF. CDR3 sequence (DNA): TGTGCCAGCAGTGCGGGGCTAGCGGGAGGAGAGACCCAGTACTTC.

This sequence joins TRBV18 and TRBJ2-3; 9 nucleotides line up with TRBD2. Germline values: CDR1 KGHSH, CDR2 LQKENI. CDR3 size: 15 residues. The V and J ends lost 4 bases and 2 bases, in that order; junction bases with no gene match: 4. The CDR3 DNA is TGTGCCAGCTCACAGCTAGCGGGGCTCACAGATACGCAGTATTTT. Protein: CASSQLAGLTDTQYF.

This clone was detected once. This sequence joins TRBV27 and TRBJ2-7, with D possibly TRBD2 on 5 matching bases. Germline V lookup: CDR1 MNHEY, CDR2 SMNVEV (reference sequence). The CDR3 loop spans 15 amino acids. The V and J ends lost 0 bases and 0 bases respectively, with 9 bases between them. The CDR3 nucleotides read TGTGCCAGCAGTTTATCGGGGAGAAGCTCCTACGAGCAGTACTTC. It is translated as CASSLSGRSSYEQYF.

In this sample, this clone turned up a few times. The genes are TRBV24-1 and TRBJ2-2; no clear D gene. Germline loops: CDR1 KGHDR, CDR2 SFDVKD. V dropped 1 base and J dropped 0 bases, with 8 bases sitting between them. This CDR3 is built from 16 residues. The CDR3 DNA reads as TGTGCCACCAGTGATTTCGGCGGATCGAACACCGGGGAGCTGTTTTTT. Translated, it gives CATSDFGGSNTGELFF.

The chain has TRBV7-3 and TRBJ2-1, with TRBD2 matching 7 bases. The V and J ends lost 2 bases and 5 bases, in that order; junction bases with no gene match: 6. The CDR3 loop spans 15 amino acids. Germline V gene data show CDR1 as SGHTA and CDR2 as FQGTGA. This CDR3 reads CASSLRGERHNEQFF. The DNA of the CDR3 is TGTGCCAGCAGCTTACGGGGGGAAAGGCACAATGAGCAGTTCTTC. Based on the CDR3 plus reference TRBV7-3 and TRBJ2-1, the full variable domain is GAGVSQTPSNKVTEKGKYVELRCDPISGHTALYWYRQSLGQGPEFLIYFQGTGAADDSGLPNDRFFAVRPEGSVSTLKIQRTERGDSAVYLCASSLRGERHNEQFFGPGTRLTVL.

The CDR3 bases are TGCGCCAGCAGACTCTCCAGGGGGCTAAACACTGAAGCTTTCTTT. Translating gives CASRLSRGLNTEAFF. This rearrangement joins TRBV10-1 to TRBJ1-1, with 8 positions matching TRBD1. This CDR3 contains 15 residues. Per the germline V gene, CDR1 is WNHNN and CDR2 is SYGVQD (reference sequence). With 6 bases clipped from V and 2 bases from J, the junction kept 8 bases outside the gene matches.

The rearrangement links TRBV2 to TRBJ1-1, with 8 bases that match TRBD1. The germline V gene encodes CDR1 SNHLY and CDR2 FYNNEI. V trimming: 8 bases; J trimming: 4 bases; junction bases outside the gene matches: 6. The CDR3 spans 13 residues. CDR3 residues: CASQQGGTTEAFF. As DNA, the CDR3 is TGTGCCAGCCAACAGGGGGGGACCACTGAAGCTTTCTTT.

The J gene is TRBJ2-2, the V gene TRBV7-3; D not certain. The CDR3 is 14 residues long. Germline V gene data show CDR1 as SGHTA and CDR2 as FQGTGA. The V gene lost 4 bases and the J gene lost 5 bases, with 11 bases spanning the gap. CDR3 DNA: TGTGCCAGCAGCTCAATCCTAGGAACCGGGGAGCTGTTTTTT. Residues: CASSSILGTGELFF.

J is TRBJ1-3 and V is TRBV19; TRBD1 matches at 8 bases. CDR3 length: 12 amino acids. J lost 7 bases, V lost 8 bases, and 4 bases had no gene match. The germline gives CDR1 LNHDA, CDR2 SQIVND (reference sequence). The CDR3 DNA reads as TGTGCCAGTTGCGGACAGGGCAACACCATATATTTT. Its protein product is CASCGQGNTIYF.

This chain connects TRBV5-4 to TRBJ1-1, with D uncertain. Germline V CDR1 and CDR2: SGHNT, YYREEE (reference sequence). Trimming removed 4 bases at V and 5 bases at J, with 6 bases between. The CDR3 is 11 amino acids. The CDR3 nucleotides are TGTGCCAGCAGCGGACTAACTGAAGCTTTCTTT. Its protein product is CASSGLTEAFF.

This clone appeared a single time. This chain connects TRBV7-3 to TRBJ1-2; D is possibly TRBD1 (6 bases). Germline V gene lookup returns CDR1 SGHTA and CDR2 FQGTGA. V lost 5 bases, J lost 5 bases, and 18 bases lay in between. The CDR3 is 15 amino acids. The CDR3 reads CASSPRGGLTYGYTF. CDR3 sequence (DNA): TGTGCCAGCAGCCCCCGAGGGGGATTGACTTATGGCTACACCTTC.

The V gene is TRBV24-1, the J gene TRBJ2-2, with a tentative D call TRBD2 (6 bases). V was cut by 3 bases and J by 8 bases, with 15 bases left in between. Germline lookup yields CDR1 KGHDR and CDR2 SFDVKD. There are 15 residues in the CDR3. CDR3 region: CATSDRALGGGELFF. The CDR3 nucleotides read TGTGCCACCAGTGATCGGGCCCTCGGGGGAGGGGAGCTGTTTTTT.

The DNA for the CDR3 is TGTGCCACCCCGAAGCGGGAGGCCTACGAGCAGTACTTC. Its protein is CATPKREAYEQYF. The chain recombines TRBV10-3 with TRBJ2-7; TRBD2 matches at 9 bases. The CDR3 totals 13 residues. From germline, CDR1 is ENHRY and CDR2 SYGVKD. The trim removed 10 bases at V and 2 bases at J, leaving 6 bases unmatched.

The rearrangement links TRBV7-9 to TRBJ2-1, with unresolved D. Deletions cut 5 bases from V and 10 bases from J, with 12 bases between. The CDR3 runs 12 residues. From germline, CDR1 is SEHNR and CDR2 FQNEAQ (reference sequence). CDR3: CASSPGPSEQFF. The CDR3 coding sequence is TGTGCCAGCAGCCCGGGTCCTTCGGAGCAGTTCTTC.

The chain couples TRBV14 to TRBJ2-7, with 9 bases matching TRBD1. The CDR3 is 14 residues long. Germline V CDR1 and CDR2: SGHDN, FVKESK. After removal of 3 bases from V and 2 bases from J, the junction contained 2 bases not matched to a gene. The CDR3 sequence is CASSQGQGPYEQYF. The CDR3 DNA follows: TGTGCCAGCAGCCAGGGACAGGGCCCCTACGAGCAGTACTTC.

V is TRBV13 and J is TRBJ2-4; 9 bases agree with TRBD2. V lost 1 base and J lost 9; bases outside the gene matches: 10. Germline V gives CDR1 PRHDT, CDR2 FYEKMQ (reference sequence). The CDR3 is 16 amino acids. For the CDR3, the DNA is TGTGCCAGCAGCTTAGCGGGGCGGGAGGGCCGCAGCATTCAGTACTTC. Translation: CASSLAGREGRSIQYF.

This chain links TRBV28 with TRBJ2-3; 7 bases map to TRBD2. Per germline, CDR1 MDHEN and CDR2 SYDVKM. The CDR3 is 17 amino acids. The J segment lost 2 bases and the V segment lost 2 bases, leaving 10 bases of the junction unmatched. The chain's CDR3 is CASSLVRGGLNTDTQYF. In DNA, the CDR3 is TGTGCCAGCAGTTTAGTCCGGGGAGGGTTAAACACAGATACGCAGTATTTT. The variable domain in full, with the rest retrieved from reference TRBV28 and TRBJ2-3, is DVKVTQSSRYLVKRTGEKVFLECVQDMDHENMFWYRQDPGLGLRLIYFSYDVKMKEKGDIPEGYSVSREKKERFSLILESASTNQTSMYLCASSLVRGGLNTDTQYFGPGTRLTVL.

This chain links TRBV5-1 with TRBJ2-5; no clear D. The CDR3 extends over 14 amino acids. V gave up 2 bases and J gave up 0 bases, with 8 bases separating them. Germline V lookup: CDR1 SGHRS, CDR2 YFSETQ. CDR3 residues: CASSLLGHQETQYF. CDR3 sequence (DNA): TGCGCCAGCAGCTTATTGGGCCACCAAGAGACCCAGTACTTC.

The CDR3 DNA follows: TGTGCCAGCAGCCGGGACAGGAGTTGGGACACTGAAGCTTTCTTT. Amino acid sequence: CASSRDRSWDTEAFF. The chain is built from TRBV11-2 and TRBJ1-1, with 8 bases matching TRBD1. Per the germline V gene, CDR1 is SGHAT and CDR2 is FQNNGV. The V and J ends lost 5 bases and 3 bases, in that order; junction bases with no gene match: 8. This CDR3 region has 15 residues. Complete variable domain (other parts from reference TRBV11-2 and TRBJ1-1): EAGVAQSPRYKIIEKRQSVAFWCNPISGHATLYWYQQILGQGPKLLIQFQNNGVVDDSQLPKDRFSAERLKGVDSTLKIQPAKLEDSAVYLCASSRDRSWDTEAFFGQGTRLTVV.

The chain combines TRBV30 with TRBJ2-4; possibly TRBD2 for D (6 bases). Germline V CDR1 and CDR2: GTSNPN, SVGIG (reference sequence). Trimming cost V 2 bases and J 9 bases, with 17 bases left between them. The CDR3 runs to 14 residues. The CDR3 loop is CAWSPRTGVSIQYF. The CDR3 DNA is TGTGCCTGGAGTCCCAGGACGGGGGTTAGCATTCAGTACTTC.